This is a list of T cell receptor beta chains from one sample in a study of beta chain features in type 1 diabetes. Method: immunoSEQ multiplex PCR; TCRdb's copy keeps in-frame clones and lacks some. The sample has about 300,000 clones, about 7.8% seen once. The material sequenced was central memory CD4+ T cells from blood. The receptors shown here come from a woman aged 18-29 years in good health. CDR3s include the opening cysteine and the closing phenylalanine or tryptophan. The order of the fields is V gene, J gene, CDR3 protein.

TRBV4-3,TRBJ2-3,CASSQEYSTDTQYF
TRBV6-6,TRBJ2-2,CASTSGFAFTGELFF
TRBV20-1,TRBJ2-1,CSATRKNEQFF
TRBV6-6,TRBJ2-7,CASSGQGTSEQYF
TRBV11-2,TRBJ2-3,CASSLNSWADTQYF
TRBV18,TRBJ2-1,CASSPGTGNEQFF
TRBV7-2,TRBJ1-3,CASSLSFNSGNTIYF
TRBV7-9,TRBJ2-2,CASSLGGPQGIYYTGELFF
TRBV25-1,TRBJ2-2,CASSELSNRNLVF
TRBV11-2,TRBJ2-7,CASSLSGRNEYF
TRBV5-4,TRBJ2-5,CASSGPGGPETQYF
TRBV6-6,TRBJ1-4,CASRRGGNEKLFF
TRBV13,TRBJ2-1,CASSSMTSGWGEQFF
TRBV7-2,TRBJ2-5,CASSLGSVGETQYF
TRBV15,TRBJ2-3,CATRGRQGRVTDTQYF
TRBV9,TRBJ2-2,CASSVGEVRNTGELFF
TRBV15,TRBJ1-1,CATSRVGAHTEAFF
TRBV2,TRBJ1-2,CASSVGSRVRYGYTF
TRBV19,TRBJ1-1,CAGETGSDLDTEAFF
TRBV9,TRBJ2-3,CASSQGLARPADTQYF
TRBV7-3,TRBJ2-1,CASSLRPATSGNEQFF
TRBV7-2,TRBJ1-2,CASSSKTGGSNYGYTF
TRBV6-5,TRBJ1-2,CASGTNTNYGYTF
TRBV20-1,TRBJ2-7,CSARPGNEQYF
TRBV7-8,TRBJ2-1,CASSLRRSITSGRANEQFF
TRBV23-1,TRBJ2-1,CASSQAGPGQGTVRSYNEQFF
TRBV11-3,TRBJ2-3,CASSSQGIGTTQYF
TRBV27,TRBJ1-6,CASSPTQGGNSPLHF
TRBV6-6,TRBJ2-5,CASSYPTGGRETQYF
TRBV11-2,TRBJ2-5,CASSLGQGGTQYF
TRBV28,TRBJ1-4,CASSLVLGGLLFF
TRBV19,TRBJ1-1,CASSRTGFVNTEAFF
TRBV2,TRBJ2-4,CASKEARGLGNIQYF
TRBV5-1,TRBJ2-3,CASSSDTDTQYF
TRBV21-1,TRBJ1-5,CASSPKCESENQPQHF
TRBV2,TRBJ1-6,CASSLGRYNSPLHF
TRBV5-6,TRBJ2-1,CASTRRGGGHEQFF
TRBV6-5,TRBJ1-2,CASSSDLTAVDGYTF
TRBV7-2,TRBJ2-1,CASSSAGTGESEQFF
TRBV5-4,TRBJ2-1,CASSEGTSVTLGDEQFF
TRBV5-4,TRBJ1-3,CASSIRQGPNTIYF
TRBV18,TRBJ2-1,CASSPPMFF
TRBV2,TRBJ1-1,CASTPQGAENTEAFF
TRBV7-2,TRBJ2-5,CASSLSRQGAETQYF
TRBV7-2,TRBJ2-5,CASSQGTSGEKTQYF
TRBV19,TRBJ2-1,CASSMWRGDEQFF
TRBV7-9,TRBJ1-2,CASSEGQGAFGYTF
TRBV7-3,TRBJ1-6,CASSSARGPANSPLHF
TRBV2,TRBJ2-7,CASRVQGALAHEQYF
TRBV7-6,TRBJ2-6,CASSSIGGSGANVLTF
TRBV7-2,TRBJ2-1,CASSLAQGQGAAEQFF
TRBV28,TRBJ1-5,CASSHRAAQHF